This is a list of T cell receptor beta chains from one sample in a study of cytomegalovirus exposure and HLA in healthy donors. TCRdb's table, derived via immunoSEQ multiplex PCR, lists solely in-frame clones and lacks some. Found here are around 120,000 clones, about four fifths of them singletons; the top ten hold 7.5% to 10%. The sequenced sample was PBMCs. These receptors were collected from a female donor in good health and CMV-seropositive. The conserved cysteine and the conserved F or W are not part of the CDR3 here. D genes are given only for firm matches. A clone size is listed for some rows: how often the clone was seen (once, few, many), or a class if it is expanded.

D gene: TRBD1
V gene: TRBV5-1
J gene: TRBJ1-1
CDR3 length: 13
clone size: .
CDR3 protein: ASSSLQGGDTEAF

D gene: TRBD2
V gene: TRBV19
J gene: TRBJ2-7
CDR3 length: 13
clone size: .
CDR3 protein: ASSKGLAVSYEQY

D gene: TRBD1
V gene: TRBV7-8
J gene: TRBJ1-1
CDR3 length: 11
clone size: .
CDR3 protein: ASSLDREQGAF

D gene: .
V gene: TRBV29-1
J gene: TRBJ2-3
CDR3 length: 10
clone size: .
CDR3 protein: SVGQLVDTQY

D gene: .
V gene: TRBV6-6
J gene: TRBJ1-6
CDR3 length: 14
clone size: few
CDR3 protein: ASNLRTARYNSPLH

D gene: .
V gene: TRBV11-2
J gene: TRBJ1-6
CDR3 length: 13
clone size: .
CDR3 protein: ASSSVGGGVPPLH

D gene: .
V gene: TRBV4-1
J gene: TRBJ2-7
CDR3 length: 11
clone size: .
CDR3 protein: ASSQGGEATQY

D gene: .
V gene: TRBV9
J gene: TRBJ1-2
CDR3 length: 10
clone size: .
CDR3 protein: ASSVLGDGYT

D gene: TRBD2
V gene: TRBV7-9
J gene: TRBJ2-1
CDR3 length: 13
clone size: .
CDR3 protein: ASSPPGLADNEQF

D gene: .
V gene: TRBV2
J gene: TRBJ2-7
CDR3 length: 13
clone size: .
CDR3 protein: ASSELGGLAYEQY

D gene: TRBD1
V gene: TRBV10-3
J gene: TRBJ2-1
CDR3 length: 8
clone size: .
CDR3 protein: AIGRDSKF

D gene: TRBD1
V gene: TRBV11-2
J gene: TRBJ2-7
CDR3 length: 14
clone size: .
CDR3 protein: ASSLAPTGFDYEQY

D gene: TRBD1
V gene: TRBV7-2
J gene: TRBJ1-1
CDR3 length: 12
clone size: .
CDR3 protein: ASSGGQGARGAF

D gene: TRBD1
V gene: TRBV5-1
J gene: TRBJ2-7
CDR3 length: 13
clone size: .
CDR3 protein: ASSSTGTGVYEQY

D gene: .
V gene: TRBV7-9
J gene: TRBJ1-1
CDR3 length: 11
clone size: .
CDR3 protein: ASSLDLELEAF

D gene: TRBD2
V gene: TRBV7-9
J gene: TRBJ2-1
CDR3 length: 13
clone size: .
CDR3 protein: ASSLTSGGAFEQF

D gene: .
V gene: TRBV5-6
J gene: TRBJ2-7
CDR3 length: 11
clone size: few
CDR3 protein: ASSLLPGYEQY

D gene: TRBD1
V gene: TRBV4-1
J gene: TRBJ1-1
CDR3 length: 12
clone size: .
CDR3 protein: ASSQESRGTEAF

D gene: TRBD1
V gene: TRBV2
J gene: TRBJ1-1
CDR3 length: 11
clone size: .
CDR3 protein: ASGGQENTEAF

D gene: TRBD1
V gene: TRBV5-1
J gene: TRBJ2-5
CDR3 length: 14
clone size: .
CDR3 protein: ASSTNTGGLRETQY

D gene: .
V gene: TRBV18
J gene: TRBJ2-7
CDR3 length: 12
clone size: .
CDR3 protein: ASSQLGGAYEQY

D gene: TRBD1
V gene: TRBV5-8
J gene: TRBJ2-2
CDR3 length: 13
clone size: .
CDR3 protein: ASSPDRANTGELF

D gene: TRBD1
V gene: TRBV9
J gene: TRBJ1-2
CDR3 length: 11
clone size: .
CDR3 protein: ASSSGQGYGYT

D gene: .
V gene: TRBV5-1
J gene: TRBJ2-3
CDR3 length: 13
clone size: .
CDR3 protein: ASSLQGFSTDTQY

D gene: .
V gene: TRBV11-2
J gene: TRBJ2-5
CDR3 length: 12
clone size: .
CDR3 protein: ASSFAGLEETQY

D gene: TRBD1
V gene: TRBV7-8
J gene: TRBJ1-2
CDR3 length: 13
clone size: .
CDR3 protein: ASSPQGTVNYGYT

D gene: .
V gene: TRBV25-1
J gene: TRBJ2-2
CDR3 length: 15
clone size: .
CDR3 protein: ASSPPKGGEDGGELF

D gene: TRBD2
V gene: TRBV7-9
J gene: TRBJ2-3
CDR3 length: 14
clone size: .
CDR3 protein: ASSSGLAGPRDTQY

D gene: .
V gene: TRBV20-1
J gene: TRBJ2-5
CDR3 length: 8
clone size: .
CDR3 protein: SAYEETQY

D gene: .
V gene: TRBV2
J gene: TRBJ1-4
CDR3 length: 13
clone size: .
CDR3 protein: ASSEVGHDGEKLF

D gene: TRBD1
V gene: TRBV7-9
J gene: TRBJ1-6
CDR3 length: 12
clone size: once
CDR3 protein: ASSRRDRDSTLH

D gene: TRBD1
V gene: TRBV5-4
J gene: TRBJ2-7
CDR3 length: 12
clone size: .
CDR3 protein: ASSWDRGKGEQY

D gene: TRBD1
V gene: TRBV29-1
J gene: TRBJ1-5
CDR3 length: 13
clone size: .
CDR3 protein: SVSGTGGSDQPQH

D gene: TRBD1
V gene: TRBV5-1
J gene: TRBJ1-4
CDR3 length: 13
clone size: few
CDR3 protein: ASSSSTGGREKLF

D gene: .
V gene: TRBV7-9
J gene: TRBJ2-1
CDR3 length: 10
clone size: .
CDR3 protein: ASSLTLNEQF

D gene: TRBD2
V gene: TRBV2
J gene: TRBJ2-2
CDR3 length: 15
clone size: .
CDR3 protein: ASSHKTSAGGTGELF